What follows describes a single T cell receptor (beta chain). This record belongs to a study of cytomegalovirus exposure and HLA in healthy donors. Germline-derived CDR1 and CDR2 are SGHRS and YFSETQ. Trimming removed 3 bases from V and 4 bases from J, with 13 bases in between. The CDR3 is 14 amino acids. Both 60 Vbeta primers and 13 Jbeta primers went into the PCR. Using immunoSEQ multiplex PCR, the repertoire was profiled, and TCRdb retains in-frame clones only, with some absent. The sample shows fewer than 250,000 clones, and around 0.95% sits with its ten largest clones. What was sequenced was PBMCs. The TCR originated in a woman in her twenties or thirties in good health and CMV-seropositive. The chain uses TRBV5-1 and TRBJ1-2; unclear D gene. CDR3 bases: TGCGCCAGCAGCTCGGATACAGCTGGCTATGGCTACACCTTC. This translates into CASSSDTAGYGYTF.